This is a list of T cell receptor beta chains from one sample in a study of T cell repertoires in cytomegalovirus infection. TCRdb re-called the reads with MiXCR, one entry per CDR3 protein. The data show around 490,000 distinct CDR3 sequences, around 27% seen once. The sequenced sample consisted of PBMCs. These receptors were obtained from a human donor in good health (CMV status not recorded). Some clones in this sample may be carry-over from other donors' samples. Each CDR3 is given with its conserved first and last residue. D genes are given only for firm matches. Clone size is not always given. Where it is, it says once, few, many or a class for expanded clones.

CDR3nt: TGTGCCACCAGTGATCCGGGACACAATACCGGGGAGCTGTTTTTT
CDR3aa: CATSDPGHNTGELFF
len: 15
d_gene: NA
j_gene: TRBJ2-2
abundance: NA
v_gene: TRBV24-1

CDR3nt: TGTGCCAGCAGCTTAGGACAGGGTTACAACGAGCAGTACTTC
CDR3aa: CASSLGQGYNEQYF
len: 14
d_gene: TRBD1
j_gene: TRBJ2-7
abundance: few
v_gene: TRBV7-8

CDR3nt: TGTGCCAGCAGTTTAGGAACAGGGGACAAACCCAGCCAAGAGACCCAGTACTTC
CDR3aa: CASSLGTGDKPSQETQYF
len: 18
d_gene: TRBD1
j_gene: TRBJ2-5
abundance: NA
v_gene: TRBV28

CDR3nt: TGTGCCAGCAGCAAGATAGATTTGGGCACTGAAGCTTTCTTT
CDR3aa: CASSKIDLGTEAFF
len: 14
d_gene: NA
j_gene: TRBJ1-1
abundance: NA
v_gene: TRBV28

CDR3nt: TGTGCCTCTTTTGGGACAGGGCTCAATCAGCCCCAGCATTTT
CDR3aa: CASFGTGLNQPQHF
len: 14
d_gene: TRBD1
j_gene: TRBJ1-5
abundance: NA
v_gene: TRBV25-1

CDR3nt: TGTGCCAGCAGTTCCCGACCCTATGGGACCCAGTACTTC
CDR3aa: CASSSRPYGTQYF
len: 13
d_gene: NA
j_gene: TRBJ2-5
abundance: few
v_gene: TRBV28

CDR3nt: TGCGCCAGCAGTCAGTCCGGGGCCCCAAGAACTAATAATTCACCCCTCCACTTT
CDR3aa: CASSQSGAPRTNNSPLHF
len: 18
d_gene: NA
j_gene: TRBJ1-6
abundance: NA
v_gene: TRBV23-1

CDR3nt: TGTGCCAGTAGTACCCCGCAGACTGTGATGGGCTACACCTTC
CDR3aa: CASSTPQTVMGYTF
len: 14
d_gene: NA
j_gene: TRBJ1-2
abundance: few
v_gene: TRBV19

CDR3nt: TGTGCCAGCAGCTTAGCGGGGGCGGGAGTCCCAGATACGCAGTATTTT
CDR3aa: CASSLAGAGVPDTQYF
len: 16
d_gene: NA
j_gene: TRBJ2-3
abundance: many
v_gene: TRBV7-2

CDR3nt: TGTGCCAGCAGCCAAGATTTCCTGGACTATACGCGGAGCCGCCACGAGCAGTACTTC
CDR3aa: CASSQDFLDYTRSRHEQYF
len: 19
d_gene: NA
j_gene: TRBJ2-7
abundance: NA
v_gene: TRBV4-2

CDR3nt: TGCGCCAGCAGCCAAGGACGCGCCATCCCCACAGATACGCAGTATTTT
CDR3aa: CASSQGRAIPTDTQYF
len: 16
d_gene: NA
j_gene: TRBJ2-3
abundance: NA
v_gene: TRBV4-3

CDR3nt: TGTGCCAGCAGCACAGGAGCGGAACTAAGCACAGATACGCAGTATTTT
CDR3aa: CASSTGAELSTDTQYF
len: 16
d_gene: NA
j_gene: TRBJ2-3
abundance: NA
v_gene: TRBV7-2

CDR3nt: TGTGCCAGCAGCTCGGACAGCTTTACGCAGTATTTT
CDR3aa: CASSSDSFTQYF
len: 12
d_gene: NA
j_gene: TRBJ2-3
abundance: many
v_gene: TRBV7-3

CDR3nt: TGTGCCAGCAGCTTAGCCGTTTCGCGTTACGAGCAGTACTTC
CDR3aa: CASSLAVSRYEQYF
len: 14
d_gene: NA
j_gene: TRBJ2-7
abundance: many
v_gene: TRBV7-8

CDR3nt: TGTGCCAGCAGTTCGACAGGGGCCATCAATCAGCCCCAGCATTTT
CDR3aa: CASSSTGAINQPQHF
len: 15
d_gene: TRBD1
j_gene: TRBJ1-5
abundance: many
v_gene: TRBV6-5

CDR3nt: TGCAGTGCTAGACTGGACAGTACTATTGGAAACACCATATATTTT
CDR3aa: CSARLDSTIGNTIYF
len: 15
d_gene: NA
j_gene: TRBJ1-3
abundance: NA
v_gene: TRBV20-1

CDR3nt: TGTGCCAGCAGCTGGACAGGGGGTATTGGGGCCAACGTCCTGACTTTC
CDR3aa: CASSWTGGIGANVLTF
len: 16
d_gene: TRBD1
j_gene: TRBJ2-6
abundance: NA
v_gene: TRBV28

CDR3nt: TGTGCCAGCAGTTCTACAGGGATGGGGGTATATACGCAGTATTTT
CDR3aa: CASSSTGMGVYTQYF
len: 15
d_gene: NA
j_gene: TRBJ2-3
abundance: few
v_gene: TRBV28